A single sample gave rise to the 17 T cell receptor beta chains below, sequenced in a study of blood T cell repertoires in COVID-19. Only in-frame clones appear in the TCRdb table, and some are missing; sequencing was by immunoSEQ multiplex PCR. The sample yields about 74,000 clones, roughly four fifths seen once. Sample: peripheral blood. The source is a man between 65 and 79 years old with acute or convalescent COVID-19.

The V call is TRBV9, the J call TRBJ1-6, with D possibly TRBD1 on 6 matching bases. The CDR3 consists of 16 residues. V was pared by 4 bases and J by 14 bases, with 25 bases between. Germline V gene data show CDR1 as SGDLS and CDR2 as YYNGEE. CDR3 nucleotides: TGTGCCAGCAGCCCTAGCGGAGGGCAGGGGCTTCCCTCCCTCCACTTT. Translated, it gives CASSPSGGQGLPSLHF.

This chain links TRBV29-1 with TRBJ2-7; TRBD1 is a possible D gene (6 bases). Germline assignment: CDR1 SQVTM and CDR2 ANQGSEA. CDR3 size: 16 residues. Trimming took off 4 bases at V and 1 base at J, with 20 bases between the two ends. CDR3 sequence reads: CSVVRLGQGLSYEQYF. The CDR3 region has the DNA TGCAGCGTTGTAAGGCTGGGGCAGGGGCTATCCTACGAGCAGTACTTC.

CDR3 residues: CASRDGQGFGNEQFF. The CDR3 coding sequence is TGTGCCAGTAGGGATGGACAGGGATTTGGCAATGAGCAGTTCTTC. The rearrangement joins TRBV19 to TRBJ2-1, with 8 bases identical to TRBD1. V shed 6 bases and J 6 bases; nucleotides not matched to a gene: 10. The CDR3 totals 15 residues. Germline-derived CDR1 and CDR2 are LNHDA and SQIVND (reference sequence).

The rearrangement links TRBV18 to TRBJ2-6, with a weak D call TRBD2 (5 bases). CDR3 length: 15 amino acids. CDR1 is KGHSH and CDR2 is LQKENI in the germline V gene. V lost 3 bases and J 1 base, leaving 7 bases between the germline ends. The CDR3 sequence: CASSPPGSGANVLTF. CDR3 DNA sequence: TGTGCCAGCTCACCCCCGGGGTCTGGGGCCAACGTCCTGACTTTC.

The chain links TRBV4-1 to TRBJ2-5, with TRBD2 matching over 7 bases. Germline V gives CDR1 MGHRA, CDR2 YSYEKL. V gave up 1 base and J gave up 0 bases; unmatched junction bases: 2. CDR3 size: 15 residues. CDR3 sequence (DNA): TGCGCCAGCAGCCAAGCGGGAGGTCACCAAGAGACCCAGTACTTC. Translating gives CASSQAGGHQETQYF.

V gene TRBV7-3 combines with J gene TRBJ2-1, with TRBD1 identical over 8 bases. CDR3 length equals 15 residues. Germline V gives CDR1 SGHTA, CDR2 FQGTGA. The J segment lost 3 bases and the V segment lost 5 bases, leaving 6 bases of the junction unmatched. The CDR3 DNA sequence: TGTGCCAGCAGCCCCGGGACAGGTAACTACAATGAGCAGTTCTTC. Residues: CASSPGTGNYNEQFF.

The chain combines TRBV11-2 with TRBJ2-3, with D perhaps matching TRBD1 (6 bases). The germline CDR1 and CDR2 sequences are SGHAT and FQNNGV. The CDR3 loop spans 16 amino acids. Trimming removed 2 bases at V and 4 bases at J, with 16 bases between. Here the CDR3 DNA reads TGTGCCAGCAGCTTAAGCGGCAGGGGACCCCCAGATACGCAGTATTTT. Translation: CASSLSGRGPPDTQYF.

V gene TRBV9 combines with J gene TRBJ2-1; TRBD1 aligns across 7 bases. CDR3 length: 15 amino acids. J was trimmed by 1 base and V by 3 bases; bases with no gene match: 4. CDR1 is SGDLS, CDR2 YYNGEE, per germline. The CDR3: CASSDGRGSYNEQFF. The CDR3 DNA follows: TGTGCCAGCAGCGATGGCAGGGGGTCCTACAATGAGCAGTTCTTC.

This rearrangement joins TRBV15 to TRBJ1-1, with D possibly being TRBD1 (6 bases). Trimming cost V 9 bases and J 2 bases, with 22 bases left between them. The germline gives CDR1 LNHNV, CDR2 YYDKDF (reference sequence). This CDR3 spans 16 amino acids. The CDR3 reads CATSTGKVSINTEAFF. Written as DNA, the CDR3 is TGTGCCACTAGTACAGGGAAGGTATCAATTAACACTGAAGCTTTCTTT. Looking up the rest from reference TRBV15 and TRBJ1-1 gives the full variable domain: DAMVIQNPRYQVTQFGKPVTLSCSQTLNHNVMYWYQQKSSQAPKLLFHYYDKDFNNEADTPDNFQSRRPNTSFCFLDIRSPGLGDTAMYLCATSTGKVSINTEAFFGQGTRLTVV.

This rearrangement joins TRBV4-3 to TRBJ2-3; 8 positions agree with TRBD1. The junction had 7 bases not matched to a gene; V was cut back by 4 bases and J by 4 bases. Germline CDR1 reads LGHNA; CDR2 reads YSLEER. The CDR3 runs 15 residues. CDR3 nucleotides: TGCGCCAGCAGCCTGACAGGGGATGGGTCAGATACGCAGTATTTT. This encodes CASSLTGDGSDTQYF.

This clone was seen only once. This chain's CDR3 is CASSPDRAGEQETQYF. The CDR3 nucleotides are TGTGCCAGCTCACCGGACAGGGCCGGCGAACAAGAGACCCAGTACTTC. This chain connects TRBV18 to TRBJ2-5, with 8 bases aligning to TRBD1. Germline-derived CDR1 and CDR2 are KGHSH and LQKENI. Trimming took 3 bases from V and 2 from J; bases not matched to a gene: 8. This CDR3 contains 16 residues.

CDR3 in DNA: TGTGCCAGCAGACTGGGGGGATTAGGGACAGATACGCAGTATTTT. It yields the protein CASRLGGLGTDTQYF. The gene calls are TRBV5-8 and TRBJ2-3; D may be TRBD2 (6 bases). Germline-derived CDR1 and CDR2 are SGHTS and YDEGEE. V was shortened by 5 bases and J by 3 bases, with 16 bases between the two germline ends. There are 15 residues in the CDR3.

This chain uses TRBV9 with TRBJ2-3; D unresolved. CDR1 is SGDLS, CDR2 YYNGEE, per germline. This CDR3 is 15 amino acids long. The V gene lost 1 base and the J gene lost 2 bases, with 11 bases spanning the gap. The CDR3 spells CASSVIPTPTDTQYF. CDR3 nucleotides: TGTGCCAGCAGCGTAATACCTACTCCCACAGATACGCAGTATTTT.

The CDR3 spells CASSLDGYGYTF. The CDR3 bases are TGTGCCAGCAGCTTAGACGGCTATGGCTACACCTTC. V usage is TRBV7-2 and J usage is TRBJ1-2; D gene unclear. Trimming removed 1 base at V and 4 bases at J, with 4 bases between. This CDR3 has 12 amino acids. Germline values: CDR1 SGHTA, CDR2 FQGNSA. The full variable domain, rest sourced from reference TRBV7-2 and TRBJ1-2, is GAGVSQSPSNKVTEKGKDVELRCDPISGHTALYWYRQSLGQGLEFLIYFQGNSAPDKSGLPSDRFSAERTGGSVSTLTIQRTQQEDSAVYLCASSLDGYGYTFGSGTRLTVV.

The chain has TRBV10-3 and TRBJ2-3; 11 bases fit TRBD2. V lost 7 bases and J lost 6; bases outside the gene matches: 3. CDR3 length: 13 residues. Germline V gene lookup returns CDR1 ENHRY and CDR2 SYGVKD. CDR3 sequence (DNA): TGTGCCATCACCACTAGCGGGAGTGATACGCAGTATTTT. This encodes CAITTSGSDTQYF.

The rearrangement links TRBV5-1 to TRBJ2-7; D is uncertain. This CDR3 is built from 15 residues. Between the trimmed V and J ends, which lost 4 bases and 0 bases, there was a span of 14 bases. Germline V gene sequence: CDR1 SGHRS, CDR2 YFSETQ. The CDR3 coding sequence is TGCGCCAGCAGCGAGGCGACCGTGAGCTCCTACGAGCAGTACTTC. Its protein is CASSEATVSSYEQYF.

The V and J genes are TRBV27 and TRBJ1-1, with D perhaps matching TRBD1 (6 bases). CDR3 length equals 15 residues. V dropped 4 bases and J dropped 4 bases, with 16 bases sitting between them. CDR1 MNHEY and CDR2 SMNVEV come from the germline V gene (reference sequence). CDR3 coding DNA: TGTGCCAGCAGTTCATTCGGGACAATCGGCACTGAAGCTTTCTTT. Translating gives CASSSFGTIGTEAFF.